This T cell receptor (beta chain) was identified in a study of siplizumab effects on memory and regulatory T cells. Profiling relied on immunoSEQ multiplex PCR, and the TCRdb table lists in-frame clones only, not all of them. The table has about 100,000 clones, 91% seen once. This sequence was found in a human donor in good health. Some clones in this sample may be carry-over from other donors' samples. Sequenced material: CD4+ T cells sorted from blood.

CDR3 sequence: CASRRSDVGLWGYTF. DNA for the CDR3: TGTGCCAGCAGAAGATCCGACGTAGGATTATGGGGCTACACCTTC. The rearrangement joins TRBV27 to TRBJ1-2; no clear D. Germline-derived CDR1 and CDR2 are MNHEY and SMNVEV (reference sequence). This CDR3 comprises 15 residues. Trimming removed 6 bases from V and 8 bases from J, with 22 bases in between.